A single sample gave rise to the 6 T cell receptor beta chains below, sequenced in a study of PD-L1 blockade in urothelial cancer. Profiled with immunoSEQ multiplex PCR; TCRdb holds only in-frame clones, not every one. The data contain fewer than 45,000 clones, 88% of them singletons. Time point of the sample: pretreatment peripheral blood. The sequenced sample was PBMCs, obtained around atezolizumab (anti-PD-L1) treatment. The source is a donor at least 40 years old with urothelial cancer.

This clone was seen a single time. The J gene is TRBJ2-7, the V gene TRBV5-1, with TRBD2 identical over 9 bases. Trimming cost V 1 base and J 6 bases; bases outside gene matches: 17. CDR1 SGHRS and CDR2 YFSETQ come from the germline V gene. The CDR3 loop spans 18 amino acids. CDR3 residues: CASSLIHLTSGLGSEQYF. CDR3 nucleotide sequence: TGCGCCAGCAGCTTGATCCACCTTACTAGCGGGCTAGGATCCGAGCAGTACTTC.

The CDR3 region has the DNA TGCGCCAGCAGCCGGACTACTGCCTACAATGAGCAGTTCTTC. Its protein product is CASSRTTAYNEQFF. This chain uses TRBV5-1 with TRBJ2-1; TRBD2 might be the D (6 bases). V lost 4 bases and J 2 bases, leaving 10 bases between the germline ends. Germline CDR1 reads SGHRS; CDR2 reads YFSETQ. The CDR3 consists of 14 residues.

The J gene is TRBJ2-7, the V gene TRBV18; D is undetermined. The CDR3 runs to 15 residues. V shed 2 bases and J shed 7 bases, with 18 bases lying between them. CDR1 and CDR2 from the germline V gene are KGHSH and LQKENI. CDR3 DNA: TGTGCCAGCTCACCAAAGGTGGCTTCCCTCGGGGAGCAGTACTTC. Translating gives CASSPKVASLGEQYF.

This clone has just one count. This chain links TRBV15 with TRBJ1-2; possibly TRBD1 for D (6 bases). The germline CDR1 and CDR2 sequences are LNHNV and YYDKDF (reference sequence). The CDR3 runs 16 residues. The V gene lost 0 bases and the J gene lost 4 bases, with 15 bases spanning the gap. This chain's CDR3 is CATSRDRGAVGYGYTF. For the CDR3, the DNA is TGTGCCACCAGCAGAGATCGGGGGGCGGTCGGCTATGGCTACACCTTC.

The chain employs TRBV11-3 and TRBJ2-1; 7 bases are shared with TRBD2. Looked up from germline, CDR1 is SGHNT and CDR2 is YENEEA. The CDR3 spans 13 residues. V shed 1 base and J 6 bases; nucleotides not matched to a gene: 0. The CDR3 protein is CASSLASGNEQFF. The DNA of the CDR3 is TGTGCCAGCAGCTTAGCTAGCGGCAATGAGCAGTTCTTC.

V is TRBV7-9 and J is TRBJ2-7; 7 positions agree with TRBD2. With V trimmed by 4 bases and J by 0 bases, 9 bases remained unmatched. Germline-derived CDR1 and CDR2 are SEHNR and FQNEAQ (reference sequence). CDR3 length equals 16 residues. As DNA, the CDR3 is TGTGCCAGCAGCTACAGCGGGGCAGGAAGCTCCTACGAGCAGTACTTC. This gives the protein CASSYSGAGSSYEQYF.